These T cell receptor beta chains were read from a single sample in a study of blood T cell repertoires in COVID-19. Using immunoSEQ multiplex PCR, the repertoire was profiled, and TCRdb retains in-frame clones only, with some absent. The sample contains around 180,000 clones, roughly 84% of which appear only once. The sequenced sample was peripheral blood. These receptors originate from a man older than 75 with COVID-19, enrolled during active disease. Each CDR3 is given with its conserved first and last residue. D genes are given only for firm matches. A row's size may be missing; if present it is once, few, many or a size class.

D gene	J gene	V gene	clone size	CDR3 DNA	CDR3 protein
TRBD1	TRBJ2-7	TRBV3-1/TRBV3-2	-	TGTGCCAGCAGCCAATACGGGACAGGGGGCTCCTACGAGCAGTACTTC	CASSQYGTGGSYEQYF
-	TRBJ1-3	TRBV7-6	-	TGTGCCAGCAGCCCAGTGACAGACAGGATAACAAGTACTAGCTCTGGAAACACCATATATTTT	CASSPVTDRITSTSSGNTIYF
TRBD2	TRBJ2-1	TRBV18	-	TGTGCCAGCTCACCACCGGGCGGGGGTCGGACCGTACAGTTCTTC	CASSPPGGGRTVQFF
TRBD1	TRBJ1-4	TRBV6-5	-	TGTGCCAGCAGTACGGGACAGGGGCCTTATGAAAAACTGTTTTTT	CASSTGQGPYEKLFF
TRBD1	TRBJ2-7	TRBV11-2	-	TGTGCCAGCAGCTCGGGGACAGGGGACTACGAGCAGTACTTC	CASSSGTGDYEQYF
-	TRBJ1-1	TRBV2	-	TGTGCCAGCAGTGAAGGGGCTAAAGCTTTCTTT	CASSEGAKAFF
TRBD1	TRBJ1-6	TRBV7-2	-	TGTGCCAGCAGCTTAGACGGGACAGGGGGCAGGTTATCACCCCTCCACTTT	CASSLDGTGGRLSPLHF
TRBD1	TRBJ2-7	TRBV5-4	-	TGTGCCAGCAGCAACACGGACAGGGGTTACGAGCAGTACTTC	CASSNTDRGYEQYF
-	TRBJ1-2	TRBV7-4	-	TGTGCCAGCAGGTGCGGTTGGGGTAGGGGCTATGGCTACACCTTC	CASRCGWGRGYGYTF
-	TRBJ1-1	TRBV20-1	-	TGCAGTGCTAGCGGGGGGATCGAAGCTTTCTTT	CSASGGIEAFF
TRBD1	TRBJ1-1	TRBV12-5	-	TGTGCTAGTGGTTTCTCACAGGGGGCGTCAGGCACTGAAGCTTTCTTT	CASGFSQGASGTEAFF
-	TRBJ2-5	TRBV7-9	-	TGTGCCAGCAGCTCCATTGACGGGTACCAAGAGACCCAGTACTTC	CASSSIDGYQETQYF
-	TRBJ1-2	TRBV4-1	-	TGCGCCAGCAGCCAAGTAACAGGGATTGGAGGCTACACCTTC	CASSQVTGIGGYTF
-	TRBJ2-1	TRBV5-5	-	TGTGCCAGCAGCCTCCGGGACTGGCCTGGGAATGAGCAGTTCTTC	CASSLRDWPGNEQFF
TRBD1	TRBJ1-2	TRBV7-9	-	TGTGCCAGCAGCTTCGAGACAGGGGGCTATGGCTACACCTTC	CASSFETGGYGYTF
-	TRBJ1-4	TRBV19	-	TGTGCCAGTACTCCGCGCCGGGGGGAAAAACTGTTTTTT	CASTPRRGEKLFF
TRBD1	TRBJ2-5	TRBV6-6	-	TGTGCCAGCAGAATCGGACAGGGCGAAGAGACCCAGTACTTC	CASRIGQGEETQYF
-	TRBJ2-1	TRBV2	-	TGTGCCAGCAGGGACTTCCCGAACAATGAGCAGTTCTTC	CASRDFPNNEQFF
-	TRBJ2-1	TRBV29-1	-	TGCAGCGTTGAAGGGCAGGTCTCCTACAATGAGCAGTTCTTC	CSVEGQVSYNEQFF
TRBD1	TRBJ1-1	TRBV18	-	TGTGCCAGCTCACCACGACAGGGAGGGAACACTGAAGCTTTCTTT	CASSPRQGGNTEAFF
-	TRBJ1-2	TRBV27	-	TGTGCCAGCAGTTTGTGGCAGGACTATGGCTACACCTTC	CASSLWQDYGYTF
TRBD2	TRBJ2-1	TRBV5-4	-	TGTGCCAGCAGCTTGGCCTTCAGCGGGGGTTCCCACGAGCAGTTCTTC	CASSLAFSGGSHEQFF
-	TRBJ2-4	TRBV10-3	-	TGTGCCATCAGTGGAATAGGGGAAAACATTCAGTACTTC	CAISGIGENIQYF
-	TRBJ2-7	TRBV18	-	TGTGCCAGCTCATCATATTCGGGGTCCGAGCAGTACTTC	CASSSYSGSEQYF
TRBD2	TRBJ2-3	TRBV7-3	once	TGTGCCAGCAGCTTAGGAACTAGCGGGCACACTAGCACAGATACGCAGTATTTT	CASSLGTSGHTSTDTQYF
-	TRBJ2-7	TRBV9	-	TGTGCCAGCAGCGTAGTTCGGGGTGGCGAGCAGTACTTC	CASSVVRGGEQYF
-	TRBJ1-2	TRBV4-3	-	TGCGCCAGCAGCCCGGGAGGCAGGGGTCCCTATGGCTACACCTTC	CASSPGGRGPYGYTF
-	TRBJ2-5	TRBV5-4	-	TGTGCCAGCAGCTCTCCTTTGGGCACTGAGACCCAGTACTTC	CASSSPLGTETQYF
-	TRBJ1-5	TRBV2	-	TGTGCCAGCAGTTGGACCTGGGGCGATCAGCCCCAGCATTTT	CASSWTWGDQPQHF
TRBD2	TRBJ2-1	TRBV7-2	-	TGTGCCAGCACCCTCGGGGGGGATTACAATGAGCAGTTCTTC	CASTLGGDYNEQFF
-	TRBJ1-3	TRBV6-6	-	TGTGCCAGCGCCCCAGGCTCAGGAAACACCATATATTTT	CASAPGSGNTIYF
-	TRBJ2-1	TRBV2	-	TGTGCCAGCAGTGAAACAGGGATTTCCTACAATGAGCAGTTCTTC	CASSETGISYNEQFF
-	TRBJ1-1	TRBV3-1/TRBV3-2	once	TGTGCCAGCAGCCAACCGGGATCCACTGAAGCTTTCTTT	CASSQPGSTEAFF
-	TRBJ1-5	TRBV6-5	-	TGTGCCAGCAGTTCGAGGGAGGGCACTCAGCCCCAGCATTTT	CASSSREGTQPQHF
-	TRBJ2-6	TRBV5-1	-	TGCGCCAGCAGCCCGACCTCCGGGACACCCTCTGGGGCCAACGTCCTGACTTTC	CASSPTSGTPSGANVLTF
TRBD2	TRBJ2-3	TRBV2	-	TGTGCCAGCACGACTAGCGGGGTACCAGATACGCAGTATTTT	CASTTSGVPDTQYF
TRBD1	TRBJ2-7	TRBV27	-	TGTGCCAGCAGTTGGGACAGGGAAGGCGAGCAGTACTTC	CASSWDREGEQYF
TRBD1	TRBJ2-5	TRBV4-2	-	TGTGCCAGCAGCCAAGATACCCGGGACAGGGGGAAGGAGACCCAGTACTTC	CASSQDTRDRGKETQYF
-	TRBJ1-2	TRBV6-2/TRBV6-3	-	TGTGCCAGCAGTTACTCGAACGGAGGAGGCTACACCTTC	CASSYSNGGGYTF
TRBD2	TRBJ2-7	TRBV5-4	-	TGTGCCAGCAGCAACACGAACCCGGGACTAGCCTACGAGCAGTACTTC	CASSNTNPGLAYEQYF
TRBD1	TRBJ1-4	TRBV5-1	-	TGCGCCAGCAGCAAGATTACAGGGGGCGTTCGGAATGAAAAACTGTTTTTT	CASSKITGGVRNEKLFF
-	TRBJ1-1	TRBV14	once	TGTGCCAGCAACCCCTCGTCAGGGGTACACACTGAAGCTTTCTTT	CASNPSSGVHTEAFF